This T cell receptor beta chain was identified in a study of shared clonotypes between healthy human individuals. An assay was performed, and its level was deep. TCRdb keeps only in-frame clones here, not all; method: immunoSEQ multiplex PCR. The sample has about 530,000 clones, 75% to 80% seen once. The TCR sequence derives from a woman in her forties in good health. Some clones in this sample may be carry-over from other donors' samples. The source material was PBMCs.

The CDR3 DNA follows: TGTGCTAGTGGTAAGACAGGGGCCAACATGAACACTGAAGCTTTCTTT. This translates into CASGKTGANMNTEAFF. This chain uses TRBV12-5 with TRBJ1-1; 8 bases match TRBD1. The junction had 8 bases not matched to a gene; V was cut back by 5 bases and J by 0 bases. The CDR3 totals 16 residues. From germline, CDR1 is LGHNT and CDR2 FRNRAP.